Presented here are 7 T cell receptor beta chains from one specimen sequenced in a study of blood T cell repertoires in COVID-19. Here immunoSEQ multiplex PCR was the method, and the copy in TCRdb shows in-frame clones only, minus some. The repertoire includes fewer than 200,000 clones, approximately 85% of them detected once, and 1.2% sits in the top ten. Material: peripheral blood. These receptors were taken from a man aged 55 to 70 who had recovered from COVID-19.

This clone is a singleton in its sample. The gene calls are TRBV5-1 and TRBJ2-1; no clear D. The CDR3 is 13 residues long. CDR1 and CDR2 (germline): SGHRS, YFSETQ. Trimming pared 0 bases from V and 6 bases from J, leaving 7 bases between. The CDR3 DNA reads as TGCGCCAGCAGCTTGGGACTGAGCAATGAGCAGTTCTTC. Its protein is CASSLGLSNEQFF.

The chain carries TRBV3-1 (or the pseudogene TRBV3-2) and TRBJ1-2; D remains ambiguous. The CDR3 sequence is 16 residues long. The germline V and J ends were trimmed by 4 bases and 4 bases, with 19 bases remaining between them. From germline, CDR1 is LGHDT and CDR2 YNNKEL (reference sequence). The CDR3: CASSPLGREGIYGYTF. The DNA for the CDR3 is TGTGCCAGCAGCCCCCTGGGGAGGGAAGGAATCTATGGCTACACCTTC.

J is TRBJ1-2 and V is TRBV14; TRBD1 matches 7 bases. The CDR3 length is 15 residues. V trimming: 6 bases; J trimming: 4 bases; junction bases outside the gene matches: 11. CDR1 is SGHDN and CDR2 is FVKESK in the germline V gene. CDR3 residues: CASSSSPTGSYGYTF. Here the CDR3 DNA reads TGTGCCAGCAGTTCCTCACCGACAGGGAGCTATGGCTACACCTTC. The variable domain in full, completed from reference TRBV14 and TRBJ1-2, reads EAGVTQFPSHSVIEKGQTVTLRCDPISGHDNLYWYRRVMGKEIKFLLHFVKESKQDESGMPNNRFLAERTGGTYSTLKVQPAELEDSGVYFCASSSSPTGSYGYTFGSGTRLTVV.

This clone showed up just a few times. The V and J genes are TRBV7-2 and TRBJ2-2; unclear D gene. V was shortened by 3 bases and J by 1 base, with 12 bases between the two germline ends. The germline V gene encodes CDR1 SGHTA and CDR2 FQGNSA. CDR3 length: 16 amino acids. The CDR3 reads CASSFPTGWNTGELFF. CDR3 coding DNA: TGTGCCAGCAGCTTCCCAACTGGTTGGAACACCGGGGAGCTGTTTTTT. Supplemented by reference TRBV7-2 and TRBJ2-2, the full variable domain reads GAGVSQSPSNKVTEKGKDVELRCDPISGHTALYWYRQSLGQGLEFLIYFQGNSAPDKSGLPSDRFSAERTGGSVSTLTIQRTQQEDSAVYLCASSFPTGWNTGELFFGEGSRLTVL.

V usage is TRBV25-1 and J usage is TRBJ1-2; 9 positions match TRBD1. The trim removed 2 bases at V and 3 bases at J, leaving 10 bases unmatched. CDR3 length equals 17 residues. Germline lookup yields CDR1 MGHDK and CDR2 SYGVNS. CDR3 sequence: CASSEGTGRDIYYGYTF. CDR3 DNA: TGTGCCAGCAGTGAAGGGACAGGGAGGGACATTTACTATGGCTACACCTTC.

For the CDR3, the DNA is TGTGCCAGCAGCCCCCGGGGGACCCAGTACTTC. Its protein product is CASSPRGTQYF. The chain links TRBV11-2 to TRBJ2-5; tentatively, D is TRBD2 (5 bases). The CDR3 length is 11 residues. Germline CDR1 SGHAT, CDR2 FQNNGV. The V end lost 5 bases, the J end lost 7 bases, and 8 bases lay between the germline ends.

The chain is built from TRBV24-1 and TRBJ2-1; D ambiguous. The CDR3 has 13 amino acids. Trimming left V 9 bases short and J 0 bases short, with 8 bases between. Germline CDR1 KGHDR, CDR2 SFDVKD. The CDR3, as DNA: TGTGCCACCTCCATCAGCTCCTACAATGAGCAGTTCTTC. It codes for CATSISSYNEQFF.